This record covers a single T cell receptor beta chain. Trimming took off 2 bases at V and 5 bases at J, with 7 bases between the two ends. Germline CDR1 reads SGHDT; CDR2 reads YYEEEE. The CDR3 length is 13 residues. The sample is drawn from a study of T cell changes during pregnancy in multiple sclerosis. Profiling relied on immunoSEQ multiplex PCR, and the TCRdb table lists in-frame clones only, not all of them. The sample holds about 49,000 clones, 95% seen once. This sequence originates from a female donor with multiple sclerosis, enrolled in a pregnancy study. Source: CD8+ T cells from peripheral blood mononuclear cells, taken in the first trimester of pregnancy. The J gene is TRBJ2-2, the V gene TRBV5-6; perhaps TRBD2 as D (6 bases). The CDR3 sequence is CASSFGGTGELFF. The CDR3, as DNA: TGTGCCAGCAGCTTTGGGGGGACCGGGGAGCTGTTTTTT.